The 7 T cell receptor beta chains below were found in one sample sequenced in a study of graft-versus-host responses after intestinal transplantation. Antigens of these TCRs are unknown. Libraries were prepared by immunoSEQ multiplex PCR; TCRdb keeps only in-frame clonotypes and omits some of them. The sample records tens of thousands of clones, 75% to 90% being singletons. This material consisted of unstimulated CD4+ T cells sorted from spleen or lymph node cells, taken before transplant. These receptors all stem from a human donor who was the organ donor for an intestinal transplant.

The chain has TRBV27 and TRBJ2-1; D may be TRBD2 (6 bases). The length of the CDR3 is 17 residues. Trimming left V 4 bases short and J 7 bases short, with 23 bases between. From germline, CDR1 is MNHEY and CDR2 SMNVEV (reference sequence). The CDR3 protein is CASSSFSGTARGNEQFF. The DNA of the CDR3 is TGTGCCAGCAGTTCCTTCTCAGGGACGGCCCGGGGGAATGAGCAGTTCTTC.

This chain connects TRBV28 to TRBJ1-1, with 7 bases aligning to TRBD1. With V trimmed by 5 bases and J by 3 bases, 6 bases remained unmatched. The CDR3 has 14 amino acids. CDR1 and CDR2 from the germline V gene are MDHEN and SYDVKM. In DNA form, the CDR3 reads TGTGCCAGCAGTGGGGTCGACAGGGACACTGAAGCTTTCTTT. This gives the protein CASSGVDRDTEAFF.

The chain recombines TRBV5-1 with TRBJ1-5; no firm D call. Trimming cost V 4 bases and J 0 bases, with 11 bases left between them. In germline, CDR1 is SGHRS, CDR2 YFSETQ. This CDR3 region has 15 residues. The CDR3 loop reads CASSVDGVSNQPQHF. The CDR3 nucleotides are TGCGCCAGCAGCGTGGACGGGGTTAGCAATCAGCCCCAGCATTTT.

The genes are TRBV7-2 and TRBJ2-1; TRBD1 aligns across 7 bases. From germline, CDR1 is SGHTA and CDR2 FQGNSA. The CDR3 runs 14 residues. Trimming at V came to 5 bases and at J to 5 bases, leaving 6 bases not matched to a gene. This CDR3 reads CASSTRQGNNEQFF. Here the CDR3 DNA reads TGTGCCAGCAGCACCCGACAGGGAAACAATGAGCAGTTCTTC.

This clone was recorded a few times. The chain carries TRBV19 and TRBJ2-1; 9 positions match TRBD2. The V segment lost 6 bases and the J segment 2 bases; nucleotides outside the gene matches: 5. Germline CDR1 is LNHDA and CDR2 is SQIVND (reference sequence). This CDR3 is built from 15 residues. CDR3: CASRDSGGPYNEQFF. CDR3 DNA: TGTGCCAGTAGGGACAGCGGGGGGCCCTACAATGAGCAGTTCTTC.

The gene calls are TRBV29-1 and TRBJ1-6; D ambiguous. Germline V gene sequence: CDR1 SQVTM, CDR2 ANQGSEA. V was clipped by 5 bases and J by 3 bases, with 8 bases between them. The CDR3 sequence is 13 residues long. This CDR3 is CSVLVSYNSPLHF. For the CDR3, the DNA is TGCAGCGTTTTGGTCAGCTATAATTCACCCCTCCACTTT.

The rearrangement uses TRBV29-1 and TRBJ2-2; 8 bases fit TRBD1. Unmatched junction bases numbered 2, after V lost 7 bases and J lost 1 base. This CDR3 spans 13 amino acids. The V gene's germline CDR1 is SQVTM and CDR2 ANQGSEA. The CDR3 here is CSAGTGNTGELFF. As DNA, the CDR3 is TGCAGCGCCGGGACAGGGAACACCGGGGAGCTGTTTTTT.